The 12 T cell receptor beta chains below come from one sample, sequenced in a study of blood T cell repertoires in COVID-19. The assay was immunoSEQ multiplex PCR, and TCRdb's table has in-frame clones only and misses some. The table has roughly 450,000 clones, about nine tenths seen once; the top ten hold around 0.6%. Sample: PBMCs or T cells enriched from blood (not recorded which). All receptors derive from a man younger than 30 who had recovered from COVID-19.

This chain joins TRBV27 and TRBJ2-7; 7 nucleotides line up with TRBD2. The length of the CDR3 is 16 residues. V shed 6 bases, J shed 0 bases, and the junction held 11 bases outside the gene matches. Per the germline V gene, CDR1 is MNHEY and CDR2 is SMNVEV (reference sequence). CDR3 residues: CASSTQNSGLSYEQYF. DNA of the CDR3: TGTGCCAGCAGCACACAGAATAGCGGGCTCTCCTACGAGCAGTACTTC.

V gene TRBV11-2 combines with J gene TRBJ2-5, with TRBD2 as a possible D gene (5 bases). Germline-derived CDR1 and CDR2 are SGHAT and FQNNGV. The V end lost 5 bases, the J end lost 5 bases, and 15 bases lay between the germline ends. This CDR3 is 14 amino acids long. CDR3 in amino acids: CASSMFIGGETQYF. In DNA, the CDR3 is TGTGCCAGCAGCATGTTTATCGGCGGGGAGACCCAGTACTTC.

In this sample, this clone turned up a few times. This chain uses TRBV19 with TRBJ1-3; 10 bases match TRBD1. CDR1 LNHDA and CDR2 SQIVND come from the germline V gene (reference sequence). V shed 9 bases, J shed 4 bases, and the junction held 9 bases outside the gene matches. This CDR3 spans 15 amino acids. The CDR3 bases are TGTGCCAGCCGTCCCGGGACAGGGGCCGGAAACACCATATATTTT. Its protein is CASRPGTGAGNTIYF. The variable domain in full, completed from reference TRBV19 and TRBJ1-3, reads DGGITQSPKYLFRKEGQNVTLSCEQNLNHDAMYWYRQDPGQGLRLIYYSQIVNDFQKGDIAEGYSVSREKKESFPLTVTSAQKNPTAFYLCASRPGTGAGNTIYFGEGSWLTVV.

The V call is TRBV9, the J call TRBJ1-2; possibly TRBD1 for D (6 bases). V was pared by 4 bases and J by 1 base, with 14 bases between. Germline-derived CDR1 and CDR2 are SGDLS and YYNGEE. The CDR3 has 15 residues. CDR3 sequence reads: CASSSWGGGNYGYTF. In DNA form, the CDR3 reads TGTGCCAGCAGCTCCTGGGGGGGCGGTAACTATGGCTACACCTTC.

V is TRBV19 and J is TRBJ1-2; no clear D. Germline CDR1 LNHDA, CDR2 SQIVND (reference sequence). The CDR3 covers 15 residues. The V end lost 10 bases, the J end lost 5 bases, and 23 bases lay between the germline ends. In DNA, the CDR3 is TGTGCCACCACGTCGGGAGTCGCGAATGGGTATGGCTACACCTTC. Translating gives CATTSGVANGYGYTF.

This rearrangement joins TRBV27 to TRBJ1-2, with TRBD1 identical over 7 bases. The CDR3 is made up of 15 amino acids. Germline CDR1 MNHEY, CDR2 SMNVEV (reference sequence). After removal of 4 bases from V and 3 bases from J, the junction contained 8 bases not matched to a gene. In DNA, the CDR3 is TGTGCCAGCAGTTCCTTTTCCGGGACAGACTATGGCTACACCTTC. It encodes CASSSFSGTDYGYTF.

The rearrangement links TRBV28 to TRBJ1-2; TRBD1 aligns across 7 bases. Germline V gives CDR1 MDHEN, CDR2 SYDVKM. The CDR3 sequence is 14 residues long. The V gene end was trimmed by 6 bases and the J gene end by 7 bases; junction bases not matched to a gene: 11. The CDR3 DNA is TGTGCCAGCAGCCCCGGGACAGCGCCGAGTGGCTACACCTTC. It encodes CASSPGTAPSGYTF.

V usage is TRBV19 and J usage is TRBJ1-5; no definite D call. The germline V and J ends were trimmed by 3 bases and 4 bases, with 13 bases remaining between them. Germline CDR1 LNHDA, CDR2 SQIVND (reference sequence). The CDR3 runs 15 residues. CDR3 sequence: CASSIYALRNQPQHF. In DNA, the CDR3 is TGTGCCAGTAGTATTTATGCCCTACGGAATCAGCCCCAGCATTTT. The variable domain in full, completed from reference TRBV19 and TRBJ1-5, reads DGGITQSPKYLFRKEGQNVTLSCEQNLNHDAMYWYRQDPGQGLRLIYYSQIVNDFQKGDIAEGYSVSREKKESFPLTVTSAQKNPTAFYLCASSIYALRNQPQHFGDGTRLSIL.

The J gene is TRBJ2-3, the V gene TRBV5-1; D possibly corresponds to TRBD1 (6 bases). Trimming took off 2 bases at V and 1 base at J, with 11 bases between the two ends. Per the germline V gene, CDR1 is SGHRS and CDR2 is YFSETQ. The CDR3 covers 15 residues. The CDR3 is CASSLQGTRTDTQYF. Here the CDR3 DNA reads TGCGCCAGCAGCTTACAGGGAACTCGCACAGATACGCAGTATTTT.

The V gene is TRBV4-2, the J gene TRBJ1-5; 7 bases map to TRBD1. The trim removed 3 bases at V and 3 bases at J, leaving 8 bases unmatched. CDR1 is LGHNA, CDR2 YNFKEQ, per germline. The CDR3 is 16 amino acids. CDR3 DNA: TGTGCCAGCAGCCAGGTACAGGGGCCCTCCAATCAGCCCCAGCATTTT. Translation gives CASSQVQGPSNQPQHF.

V gene TRBV9 combines with J gene TRBJ2-7, with D possibly TRBD2 on 6 matching bases. Germline lookup yields CDR1 SGDLS and CDR2 YYNGEE. The CDR3 length is 16 residues. Trimming shortened V by 4 bases and J by 0 bases, and 17 bases separated the two germline ends. The CDR3: CASSSSTGLYSYEQYF. DNA of the CDR3: TGTGCCAGCAGCTCCTCCACAGGACTATACTCCTACGAGCAGTACTTC.

The CDR3 protein is CASRTGTGSGEQYF. Written as DNA, the CDR3 is TGTGCCAGCAGAACCGGGACAGGGAGTGGCGAGCAGTACTTC. The chain carries TRBV27 and TRBJ2-7; 9 bases map to TRBD1. CDR3 length: 14 residues. CDR1 is MNHEY and CDR2 is SMNVEV in the germline V gene (reference sequence). After removal of 6 bases from V and 6 bases from J, the junction contained 9 bases not matched to a gene.